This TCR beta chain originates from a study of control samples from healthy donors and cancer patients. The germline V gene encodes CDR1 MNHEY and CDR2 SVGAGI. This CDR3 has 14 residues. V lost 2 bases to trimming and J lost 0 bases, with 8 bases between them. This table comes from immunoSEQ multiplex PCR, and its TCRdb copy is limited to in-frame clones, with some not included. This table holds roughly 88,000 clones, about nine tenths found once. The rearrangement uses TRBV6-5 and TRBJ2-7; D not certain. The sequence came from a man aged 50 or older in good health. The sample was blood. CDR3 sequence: CASSYRTYSYEQYF. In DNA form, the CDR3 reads TGTGCCAGCAGTTACCGAACATACTCCTACGAGCAGTACTTC.